The 32 T cell receptor beta chains below were found in one sample sequenced in a study of lymphopenia after photon versus proton radiotherapy. Here immunoSEQ multiplex PCR was the method, and the copy in TCRdb shows in-frame clones only, minus some. The table lists roughly 23,000 clones, 80% to 95% of them singletons. The sequencing here drew on peripheral blood, taken from a patient treated with proton-based radiotherapy. Receptors were obtained from a woman aged 70-85 years with pancreatic cancer. Some clones in this sample may be carry-over from other donors' samples.

The chain uses TRBV4-1 and TRBJ2-7, with a tentative D call TRBD2 (5 bases). Trimming pared 2 bases from V and 6 bases from J, leaving 14 bases between. This CDR3 has 14 amino acids. CDR1 is MGHRA and CDR2 is YSYEKL in the germline V gene. CDR3 amino acids: CASSQPIIRGEQYF. The CDR3 region has the DNA TGCGCCAGCAGCCAACCTATTATCCGGGGCGAGCAGTACTTC.

This clone showed up just once. The chain combines TRBV6-1 with TRBJ2-4, with TRBD1 as a possible D gene (6 bases). V was shortened by 3 bases and J by 0 bases, with 9 bases between the two germline ends. Germline V lookup: CDR1 MNHNS, CDR2 SASEGT. This CDR3 spans 15 amino acids. CDR3 amino acids: CASSDRGLAKNIQYF. The CDR3 bases are TGTGCCAGCAGTGACAGGGGTCTAGCCAAAAACATTCAGTACTTC.

The chain recombines TRBV19 with TRBJ1-1, with 9 nucleotides matching TRBD1. Germline V gives CDR1 LNHDA, CDR2 SQIVND (reference sequence). The CDR3 sequence is 16 residues long. J lost 1 base, V lost 4 bases, and 7 bases had no gene match. CDR3 sequence: CASSTQGARWNTEAFF. The CDR3 bases are TGTGCCAGTAGTACACAGGGGGCTCGTTGGAACACTGAAGCTTTCTTT.

The V gene is TRBV27, the J gene TRBJ2-7; 9 bases agree with TRBD1. The germline gives CDR1 MNHEY, CDR2 SMNVEV (reference sequence). The CDR3 sequence is 15 residues long. Trimming removed 7 bases from V and 7 bases from J; junction bases left unmatched: 14. The DNA for the CDR3 is TGTGCCAGCATAGGAAGGACAGGGGCTCCTGGGGAGCAGTACTTC. It is translated as CASIGRTGAPGEQYF.

The chain has TRBV28 and TRBJ1-1; 9 bases line up with TRBD1. J lost 2 bases, V lost 6 bases, and 4 bases had no gene match. This CDR3 region has 14 residues. The germline CDR1 and CDR2 sequences are MDHEN and SYDVKM. The CDR3: CASRRDRENTEAFF. The CDR3 DNA is TGTGCCAGCAGGAGGGACAGGGAAAACACTGAAGCTTTCTTT.

V and J are TRBV5-1 and TRBJ2-7, with 11 bases identical to TRBD2. The trim removed 4 bases at V and 5 bases at J, leaving 11 bases unmatched. The CDR3 extends over 16 amino acids. Germline assignment: CDR1 SGHRS and CDR2 YFSETQ. The CDR3 region is CASSPGIAGGWDEQYF. In DNA form, the CDR3 reads TGCGCCAGCAGCCCCGGGATAGCGGGAGGGTGGGACGAGCAGTACTTC. The variable domain in full, with the rest retrieved from reference TRBV5-1 and TRBJ2-7, is KAGVTQTPRYLIKTRGQQVTLSCSPISGHRSVSWYQQTPGQGLQFLFEYFSETQRNKGNFPGRFSGRQFSNSRSEMNVSTLELGDSALYLCASSPGIAGGWDEQYFGPGTRLTVT.

The chain is built from TRBV19 and TRBJ1-1; D is uncertain. This CDR3 is built from 13 residues. The germline gives CDR1 LNHDA, CDR2 SQIVND (reference sequence). V shed 3 bases and J shed 0 bases, with 5 bases lying between them. As DNA, the CDR3 is TGTGCCAGTAGTATGACACTGAACACTGAAGCTTTCTTT. Amino acids: CASSMTLNTEAFF.

CDR3 bases: TGTGCCAGCAGCCCATTGACTAGCACAGATACGCAGTATTTT. Protein product: CASSPLTSTDTQYF. The chain employs TRBV11-1 and TRBJ2-3; no clear D gene. Germline CDR1 SGHAT, CDR2 FQDESV (reference sequence). Trimming pared 5 bases from V and 0 bases from J, leaving 9 bases between. The CDR3 spans 14 residues.

CDR3 sequence reads: CASSLGGGRTYNEQFF. For the CDR3, the DNA is TGTGCCAGCAGCTTGGGAGGGGGGAGGACTTACAATGAGCAGTTCTTC. The chain uses TRBV5-4 and TRBJ2-1; D assignment may be TRBD1 or TRBD2 (6 bases each). The germline V and J ends were trimmed by 0 bases and 4 bases, with 14 bases remaining between them. The CDR3 runs 16 residues. Germline CDR1 SGHNT, CDR2 YYREEE (reference sequence).

The chain employs TRBV28 and TRBJ2-1; D remains unclear. V shed 1 base and J shed 5 bases, with 6 bases lying between them. The CDR3 loop spans 13 amino acids. Germline CDR1 reads MDHEN; CDR2 reads SYDVKM. CDR3 amino acids: CASSLSVNNEQFF. The CDR3 region has the DNA TGTGCCAGCAGTTTATCTGTAAACAATGAGCAGTTCTTC.

The V call is TRBV28, the J call TRBJ2-5; D might be TRBD2 (5 bases). This CDR3 is built from 13 residues. With 3 bases removed from V and 4 bases from J, the gap between germline ends came to 9 bases. Germline lookup yields CDR1 MDHEN and CDR2 SYDVKM. The CDR3 sequence: CASSFLAGETQYF. Here the CDR3 DNA reads TGTGCCAGCAGTTTTCTAGCTGGAGAGACCCAGTACTTC.

The rearrangement joins TRBV11-1 to TRBJ2-1; D is unclear. V was pared by 3 bases and J by 4 bases, with 13 bases between. In germline, CDR1 is SGHAT, CDR2 FQDESV (reference sequence). The CDR3 covers 15 residues. The CDR3 reads CASSFESPPYNEQFF. The CDR3 DNA follows: TGTGCCAGCAGCTTCGAGAGTCCCCCATACAATGAGCAGTTCTTC. Filled out from reference TRBV11-1 and TRBJ2-1, the complete variable domain reads EAEVAQSPRYKITEKSQAVAFWCDPISGHATLYWYRQILGQGPELLVQFQDESVVDDSQLPKDRFSAERLKGVDSTLKIQPAELGDSAMYLCASSFESPPYNEQFFGPGTRLTVL.

This CDR3 is CASNRPGQRGYTF. The CDR3 bases are TGTGCCAGCAATCGTCCGGGACAGCGGGGCTACACCTTC. This sequence joins TRBV28 and TRBJ1-2, with 7 positions matching TRBD1. Unmatched junction bases numbered 10, after V lost 7 bases and J lost 8 bases. The CDR3 length is 13 residues. Per germline, CDR1 MDHEN and CDR2 SYDVKM.

The chain employs TRBV6-1 and TRBJ1-1, with no clear D. V lost 7 bases, J lost 4 bases, and 16 bases lay in between. In germline, CDR1 is MNHNS, CDR2 SASEGT. The CDR3 is 14 amino acids. CDR3 nucleotides: TGTGCCAGCACTTTCTCAGGAGAGGGCACTGAAGCTTTCTTT. Translated: CASTFSGEGTEAFF.

This clone was recorded once. The chain combines TRBV11-1 with TRBJ2-1; D might be TRBD1 or TRBD2, each matching 5 bases. This CDR3 is 10 amino acids long. Deletions cut 4 bases from V and 11 bases from J, with 6 bases between. The germline gives CDR1 SGHAT, CDR2 FQDESV (reference sequence). CDR3 bases: TGTGCCAGCAGCTCGGGACAGCAGTTCTTC. Protein sequence: CASSSGQQFF.

This chain links TRBV19 with TRBJ2-7; D may correspond to TRBD1 or TRBD2 (5 bases each). This CDR3 has 12 residues. V lost 5 bases to trimming and J lost 6 bases, with 11 bases between them. The germline V gene has CDR1 LNHDA and CDR2 SQIVND (reference sequence). CDR3 nucleotides: TGTGCCAGTAGTTTGACGGGGCTCGAGCAGTACTTC. It codes for CASSLTGLEQYF.

The chain employs TRBV10-1 and TRBJ1-2, with unresolved D. This CDR3 contains 12 residues. Germline V lookup: CDR1 WNHNN, CDR2 SYGVQD (reference sequence). Trimming took 5 bases from V and 2 from J, leaving 6 bases between them. The chain's CDR3 is CASSPGNYGYTF. CDR3 coding DNA: TGCGCCAGCAGTCCGGGGAACTATGGCTACACCTTC.

The rearrangement joins TRBV2 to TRBJ2-7, with D hard to call. The V end lost 6 bases, the J end lost 2 bases, and 14 bases lay between the germline ends. CDR3 length: 14 residues. Germline V gene data show CDR1 as SNHLY and CDR2 as FYNNEI. The CDR3 spells CASRRRIITYEQYF. The CDR3 region has the DNA TGTGCCAGCAGGCGCAGGATAATTACCTACGAGCAGTACTTC.

V is TRBV7-6 and J is TRBJ2-1; D gene ambiguous. Germline assignment: CDR1 SGHVS and CDR2 FNYEAQ. V shed 5 bases and J shed 1 base, with 9 bases lying between them. CDR3 length: 14 residues. The CDR3 nucleotides are TGTGCCAGCAGCCCCCTTTCGTCCTACAATGAGCAGTTCTTC. It translates to CASSPLSSYNEQFF.

The rearrangement links TRBV10-1 to TRBJ2-3; 10 bases align to TRBD2. Germline loops: CDR1 WNHNN, CDR2 SYGVQD (reference sequence). CDR3 length: 15 residues. With 6 bases clipped from V and 0 bases from J, the junction kept 3 bases outside the gene matches. In DNA form, the CDR3 reads TGCGCCAGCAGCGAGACTAGCGGGAGCACAGATACGCAGTATTTT. It translates to CASSETSGSTDTQYF.

This chain links TRBV7-3 with TRBJ2-2, with D hard to call. This CDR3 region has 14 residues. Per the germline V gene, CDR1 is SGHTA and CDR2 is FQGTGA. Trimming left V 8 bases short and J 3 bases short, with 13 bases between. The CDR3 DNA reads as TGTGCCAGCCAGCCGTCACGGGACACCGGGGAGCTGTTTTTT. Its translation is CASQPSRDTGELFF.

The chain uses TRBV7-6 and TRBJ2-5; D is unclear. V gave up 3 bases and J gave up 4 bases, with 9 bases separating them. CDR1 SGHVS and CDR2 FNYEAQ come from the germline V gene. CDR3 length: 13 amino acids. The DNA for the CDR3 is TGTGCCAGCAGCTTTCGACCCCGAGAGACCCAGTACTTC. It encodes CASSFRPRETQYF.

This sequence joins TRBV29-1 and TRBJ2-3; D unclear. With 3 bases removed from V and 7 bases from J, the gap between germline ends came to 11 bases. There are 12 residues in the CDR3. CDR1 is SQVTM, CDR2 ANQGSEA, per germline. Written as DNA, the CDR3 is TGCAGCGTTGATCCCAGTCTTTATACGCAGTATTTT. This gives the protein CSVDPSLYTQYF.

The chain combines TRBV10-3 with TRBJ1-5; the D is unclear. The CDR3 sequence is 19 residues long. Germline assignment: CDR1 ENHRY and CDR2 SYGVKD. With 0 bases removed from V and 5 bases from J, the gap between germline ends came to 23 bases. The CDR3 DNA sequence: TGTGCCATCAGTGAGTCCCGGCTTCTTGGAGGGTTCGTAGATCAGCCCCAGCATTTT. This codes for CAISESRLLGGFVDQPQHF.

In DNA form, the CDR3 reads TGTGCCAGCAGCGTAGGAGGTCAGGCCAGCTCCTACGAGCAGTACTTC. Its protein product is CASSVGGQASSYEQYF. The gene calls are TRBV9 and TRBJ2-7; D is uncertain. The CDR3 consists of 16 residues. V shed 0 bases and J shed 0 bases, with 13 bases lying between them. Germline CDR1 reads SGDLS; CDR2 reads YYNGEE. The whole variable domain, filled in from reference TRBV9 and TRBJ2-7, reads DSGVTQTPKHLITATGQRVTLRCSPRSGDLSVYWYQQSLDQGLQFLIQYYNGEERAKGNILERFSAQQFPDLHSELNLSSLELGDSALYFCASSVGGQASSYEQYFGPGTRLTVT.

The V call is TRBV27, the J call TRBJ2-5; 11 bases are a match to TRBD1. Germline CDR1 and CDR2: MNHEY and SMNVEV (reference sequence). The V gene end was trimmed by 4 bases and the J gene end by 4 bases; junction bases not matched to a gene: 5. This CDR3 is 15 amino acids long. CDR3 nucleotides: TGTGCCAGCAGTTCGGGACAGGGGGTTTCAGAGACCCAGTACTTC. This encodes CASSSGQGVSETQYF.

The CDR3 DNA reads as TGTGCCAGCAGCTTAAATTTGGTACCCGCCAAAAACATTCAGTACTTC. This gives the protein CASSLNLVPAKNIQYF. V usage is TRBV11-2 and J usage is TRBJ2-4, with D uncertain. The germline V gene encodes CDR1 SGHAT and CDR2 FQNNGV. V was cut by 2 bases and J by 1 base, with 12 bases left in between. This CDR3 contains 16 residues.

V is TRBV5-1 and J is TRBJ2-1; D unresolved. There are 13 residues in the CDR3. The V gene's germline CDR1 is SGHRS and CDR2 YFSETQ. The ends were cut back, 1 base at V and 5 bases at J, with 7 bases in the middle. As DNA, the CDR3 is TGCGCCAGCAGCTTGTTGATAGACAATGAGCAGTTCTTC. This gives the protein CASSLLIDNEQFF.

The gene calls are TRBV11-3 and TRBJ2-1, with 9 positions matching TRBD2. This CDR3 has 14 residues. V was clipped by 6 bases and J by 9 bases; unmatched bases: 9. Looked up from germline, CDR1 is SGHNT and CDR2 is YENEEA. The CDR3 loop reads CASSPGLAMGEQFF. CDR3 nucleotides: TGTGCCAGCAGTCCCGGACTAGCGATGGGTGAGCAGTTCTTC.

This chain connects TRBV19 to TRBJ1-2; TRBD1 matches at 7 bases. The germline V gene encodes CDR1 LNHDA and CDR2 SQIVND (reference sequence). The CDR3 runs 12 residues. V was pared by 6 bases and J by 5 bases, with 3 bases of the junction left unmatched. Here the CDR3 reads CASRNRGYGYTF. The DNA for the CDR3 is TGTGCCAGTAGGAACAGGGGATATGGCTACACCTTC.

The genes are TRBV10-1 and TRBJ1-5; the D is unclear. The CDR3 contains 13 residues. Trimming took 2 bases from V and 5 from J, leaving 7 bases between them. CDR1 is WNHNN, CDR2 SYGVQD, per germline (reference sequence). CDR3 nucleotides: TGCGCCAGCAGTGAGACAGCCGATCAGCCCCAGCATTTT. Amino acids: CASSETADQPQHF.

V and J are TRBV7-9 and TRBJ1-4; 8 positions match TRBD1. The CDR3 consists of 19 residues. CDR1 SEHNR and CDR2 FQNEAQ come from the germline V gene (reference sequence). The ends lost 2 bases at V and 0 bases at J; junction bases unmatched: 11. The CDR3: CASSLMDRDYAATNEKLFF. The CDR3 nucleotides read TGTGCCAGCAGCTTAATGGACAGGGATTATGCTGCAACTAATGAAAAACTGTTTTTT.